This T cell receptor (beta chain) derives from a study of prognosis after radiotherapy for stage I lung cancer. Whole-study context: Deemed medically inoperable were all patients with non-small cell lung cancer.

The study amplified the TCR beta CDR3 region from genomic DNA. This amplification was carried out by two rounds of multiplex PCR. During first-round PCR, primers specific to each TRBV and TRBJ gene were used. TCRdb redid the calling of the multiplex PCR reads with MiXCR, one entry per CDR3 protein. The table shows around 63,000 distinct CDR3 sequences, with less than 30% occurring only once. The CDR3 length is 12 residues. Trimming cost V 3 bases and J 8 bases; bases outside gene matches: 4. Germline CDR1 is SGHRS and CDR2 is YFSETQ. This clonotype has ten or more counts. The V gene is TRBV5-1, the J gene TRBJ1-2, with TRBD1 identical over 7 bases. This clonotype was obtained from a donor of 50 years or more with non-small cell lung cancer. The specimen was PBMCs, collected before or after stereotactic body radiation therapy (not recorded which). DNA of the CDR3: TGCGCCAGCAGCTCAGGGGGTCGGGGCTACACCTTC. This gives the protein CASSSGGRGYTF.